The rows below give T cell receptor beta chains drawn from one sample of a study of T cell changes during pregnancy in multiple sclerosis. Repertoires were generated with immunoSEQ multiplex PCR, while TCRdb's copy carries only in-frame clones and drops some. The sample has more than 90,000 clones; more than 90% are singletons. Sequenced material: peripheral blood, taken in the first trimester of pregnancy. These receptors were obtained from a female donor with multiple sclerosis, enrolled in a pregnancy study. Each CDR3 is given without its conserved first and last residue. The D gene is left open where the match is weak.

d_gene	v_gene	j_gene	CDR3aa
TRBD2	TRBV4-1	TRBJ2-1	ASRGTSGPYNEQF
TRBD2	TRBV7-8	TRBJ2-3	ASTLTPSGRTDTQY
-	TRBV5-1	TRBJ2-7	ASSRRGYEQY
TRBD1	TRBV5-1	TRBJ2-3	ASSLGQGFPDTQY
TRBD1	TRBV7-6	TRBJ1-5	ASSDSSGGGGNQPQH
TRBD1	TRBV13	TRBJ2-7	ASRGTGEAYEQY
-	TRBV4-3	TRBJ1-2	ASSQAATWTGDISYGYT
TRBD2	TRBV11-2	TRBJ2-7	ASSSVGASGGYEQY
-	TRBV21-1	TRBJ1-5	ASSTGTGDNQPQH
-	TRBV19	TRBJ2-1	ASSIAGTSYNEQF
TRBD1	TRBV28	TRBJ2-7	ASSFGTGGLRYEQY
-	TRBV5-4	TRBJ2-7	ASSFGGSYEQY